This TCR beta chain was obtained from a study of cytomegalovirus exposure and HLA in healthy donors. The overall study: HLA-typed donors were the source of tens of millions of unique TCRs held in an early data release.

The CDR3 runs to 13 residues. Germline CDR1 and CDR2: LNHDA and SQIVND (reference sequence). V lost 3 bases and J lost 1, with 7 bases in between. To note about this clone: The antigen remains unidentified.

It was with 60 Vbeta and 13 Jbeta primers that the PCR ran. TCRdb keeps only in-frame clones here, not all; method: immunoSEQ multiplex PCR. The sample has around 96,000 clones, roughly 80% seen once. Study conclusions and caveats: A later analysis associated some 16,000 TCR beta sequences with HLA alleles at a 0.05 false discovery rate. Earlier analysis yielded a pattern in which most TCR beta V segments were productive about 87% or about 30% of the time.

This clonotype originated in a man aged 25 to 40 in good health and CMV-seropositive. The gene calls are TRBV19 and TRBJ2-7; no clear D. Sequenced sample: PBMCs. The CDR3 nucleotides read TGTGCCAGTAGTATTTCACAGTCCTACGAGCAGTACTTC. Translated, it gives CASSISQSYEQYF.